A selection of T cell receptor beta chains follows, all from one sample in a study of cytomegalovirus exposure and HLA in healthy donors. Sequencing used immunoSEQ multiplex PCR; TCRdb keeps in-frame clones, though not all of them. The repertoire holds approximately 240,000 clones, with approximately 84% as singletons. The sequencing sample was made of PBMCs. These receptors were taken from a woman between 35 and 50 years old in good health and CMV-seronegative. Both conserved end residues are part of each CDR3. D genes are given only for firm matches. Size is stated for part of the rows, as once, few or many counts, or as a class when the clone is expanded.

d_gene | j_gene | abundance | len | v_gene | CDR3nt | CDR3aa
- | TRBJ1-6 | - | 14 | TRBV30 | TGTGCCGCCGAGGGAAGAGCTGGGAATTCACCCCTCCACTTT | CAAEGRAGNSPLHF
- | TRBJ2-3 | - | 15 | TRBV18 | TGTGCCAGCTCACTGACAGGGACTGGCACAGATACGCAGTATTTT | CASSLTGTGTDTQYF
TRBD1 | TRBJ1-6 | - | 14 | TRBV5-1 | TGCGCCAGCAGCAGAACAGGGGCAGGGTCACCCCTCCACTTT | CASSRTGAGSPLHF
- | TRBJ1-1 | - | 13 | TRBV5-8 | TGTGCCAGCAGCGGGGGGGGGTGGCCTGAAGCTTTCTTT | CASSGGGWPEAFF
- | TRBJ1-1 | - | 15 | TRBV7-3 | TGTGCCAGCAGCTTAATGGGGAGGTCGGACACTGAAGCTTTCTTT | CASSLMGRSDTEAFF
TRBD1 | TRBJ2-4 | many | 15 | TRBV7-8 | TGTGCCAGCAGCTTGGACAGGAGTCGCCAAAACATTCAGTACTTC | CASSLDRSRQNIQYF
- | TRBJ1-1 | - | 11 | TRBV7-9 | TGTGCCAGCAGGGATATTGGGACTGCTTTCTTT | CASRDIGTAFF
- | TRBJ2-2 | - | 17 | TRBV4-1 | TGCGCCAGCAGCCGCCGCTTCCGGGACACGAACACCGGGGAGCTGTTTTTT | CASSRRFRDTNTGELFF
- | TRBJ2-1 | - | 12 | TRBV5-1 | TGCGCCAGCAGCTTCCCAGGGAATGAGCAGTTCTTC | CASSFPGNEQFF
- | TRBJ1-2 | - | 13 | TRBV5-4 | TGTGCCAGCAGGTTTAGACAGAGCTATGGCTACACCTTC | CASRFRQSYGYTF
TRBD1 | TRBJ1-2 | - | 16 | TRBV5-1 | TGCGCCAGCAGCTTGGCCCCAACTGACAGGGTTTATGGCTACACCTTC | CASSLAPTDRVYGYTF
- | TRBJ1-3 | - | 15 | TRBV4-1 | TGCGCCAGCAGCCCTGCTACAGGCTCTGGAAACACCATATATTTT | CASSPATGSGNTIYF
TRBD1 | TRBJ2-7 | - | 13 | TRBV2 | TGTGCCAGCAGTCGGGACAGAACCTACGAGCAGTACTTC | CASSRDRTYEQYF
TRBD1 | TRBJ2-3 | few | 17 | TRBV5-1 | TGCGCCAGCAGCTTGGGCCCCACAGGGGGAGGCACAGATACGCAGTATTTT | CASSLGPTGGGTDTQYF
- | TRBJ1-2 | - | 16 | TRBV5-1 | TGCGCCAGCAGCGACCCCTCGGGGGGAGGTGGATATGGCTACACCTTC | CASSDPSGGGGYGYTF
- | TRBJ1-2 | - | 11 | TRBV5-4 | TGTGCCAGCAGCCGGGATGGTGGCTACACCTTC | CASSRDGGYTF
- | TRBJ2-2 | - | 12 | TRBV6-6 | TGTGCCAGCAGCTGGGGGGCCGGGGAGCTGTTTTTT | CASSWGAGELFF
- | TRBJ2-7 | - | 13 | TRBV19 | TGTGCCAGTAGTAACAGGAGATCCTACGAGCAGTACTTC | CASSNRRSYEQYF
TRBD1 | TRBJ2-7 | - | 15 | TRBV5-1 | TGCGCCAGCAGTACATCCGGGACAGGGATCAACGAGCAGTACTTC | CASSTSGTGINEQYF
TRBD2 | TRBJ2-3 | - | 16 | TRBV5-4 | TGTGCCAGCAGTTCCATACTAGCGGGGGAGAGAGATACGCAGTATTTT | CASSSILAGERDTQYF
- | TRBJ1-2 | - | 14 | TRBV29-1 | TGCAGCGTCGGGGTTGGAGGATCCAGGCACGGCTACACCTTC | CSVGVGGSRHGYTF
TRBD2 | TRBJ2-3 | - | 16 | TRBV19 | TGTGCCAGTAGTTTCAGGACTAGCGGGGGAGCAGATACGCAGTATTTT | CASSFRTSGGADTQYF
TRBD2 | TRBJ2-7 | - | 16 | TRBV13 | TGTGCCAGCAGCCGAACTTCTAGCGGGGGGGCAGGGGAGCAGTACTTC | CASSRTSSGGAGEQYF
- | TRBJ2-3 | - | 11 | TRBV4-3 | TGCGCCAGCAGCCTAGCAGATACGCAGTATTTT | CASSLADTQYF
TRBD1 | TRBJ1-1 | once | 14 | TRBV6-1 | TGTGCCAGCATCGCGACAGGGGGAATCACTGAAGCTTTCTTT | CASIATGGITEAFF
- | TRBJ2-1 | - | 15 | TRBV7-3 | TGTGCCAGCAGCTTATCTGCCTCGACAGGCAATGAGCAGTTCTTC | CASSLSASTGNEQFF